The entry that follows covers one T cell receptor (beta chain) sequence. Antigen specificity is unknown. Samples were taken at baseline and on day 1 of cycles 4 and 7. The germline gives CDR1 LNHNV, CDR2 YYDKDF (reference sequence). Trimming removed 1 base from V and 7 bases from J, with 11 bases in between. CDR3 length: 14 residues. Produced via immunoSEQ multiplex PCR; TCRdb's table is partial and in-frame only. The sample holds 130,000 or so clones, 93% seen once. This sample was included in a study of OX40 agonist ivuxolimab in advanced cancers. The study's findings and limits: Among T cells, CD8+ cells averaged more expanded clones than CD4+ cells.

The clonotype originates from an adult with an advanced solid tumor such as melanoma, head and neck, liver or kidney cancer. V usage is TRBV15 and J usage is TRBJ2-1; tentatively, D is TRBD2 (5 bases). The source material was CD4+ or CD8+ T cells sorted from blood, sampled in a trial of the OX40 agonist ivuxolimab. As DNA, the CDR3 is TGTGCCACCAGCAGAGGGGCACAGCGGAATGAGCAGTTCTTC. Translating it yields CATSRGAQRNEQFF.